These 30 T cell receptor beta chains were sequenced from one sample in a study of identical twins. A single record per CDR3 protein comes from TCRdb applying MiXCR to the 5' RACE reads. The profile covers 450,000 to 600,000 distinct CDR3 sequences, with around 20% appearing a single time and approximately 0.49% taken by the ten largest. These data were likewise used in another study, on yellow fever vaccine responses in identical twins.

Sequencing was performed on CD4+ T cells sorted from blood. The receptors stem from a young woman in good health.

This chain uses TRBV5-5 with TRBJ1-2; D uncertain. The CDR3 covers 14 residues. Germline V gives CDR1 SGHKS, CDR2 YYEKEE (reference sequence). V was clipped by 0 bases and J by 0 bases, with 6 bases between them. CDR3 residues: CASSLVSTNYGYTF. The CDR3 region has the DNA TGTGCCAGCAGCTTGGTATCCACTAACTATGGCTACACCTTC.

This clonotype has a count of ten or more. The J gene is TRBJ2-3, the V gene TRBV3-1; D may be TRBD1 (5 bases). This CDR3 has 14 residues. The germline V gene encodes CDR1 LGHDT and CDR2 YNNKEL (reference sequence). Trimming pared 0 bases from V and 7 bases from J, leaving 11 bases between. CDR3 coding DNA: TGTGCCAGCAGCCAAGACGGGCAGGGCTATACGCAGTATTTT. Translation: CASSQDGQGYTQYF.

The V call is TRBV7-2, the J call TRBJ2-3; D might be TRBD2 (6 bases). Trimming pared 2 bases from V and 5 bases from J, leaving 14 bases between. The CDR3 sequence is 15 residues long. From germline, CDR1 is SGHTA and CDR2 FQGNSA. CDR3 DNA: TGTGCCAGCAGCTTATGGTCTCGGGGACTAGATACGCAGTATTTT. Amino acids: CASSLWSRGLDTQYF.

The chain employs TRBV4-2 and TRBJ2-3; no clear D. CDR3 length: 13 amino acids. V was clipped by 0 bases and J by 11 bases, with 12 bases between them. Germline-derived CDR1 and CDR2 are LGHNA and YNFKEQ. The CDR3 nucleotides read TGTGCCAGCAGCCAAGATCTCCCCCGCGGGCAGTATTTT. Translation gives CASSQDLPRGQYF.

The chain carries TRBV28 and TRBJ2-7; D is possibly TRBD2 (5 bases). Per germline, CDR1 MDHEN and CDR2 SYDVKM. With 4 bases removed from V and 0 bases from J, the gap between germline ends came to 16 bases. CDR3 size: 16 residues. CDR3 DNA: TGTGCCAGCAGTTCCCCGGCTAGTGGGAGCTCCTACGAGCAGTACTTC. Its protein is CASSSPASGSSYEQYF.

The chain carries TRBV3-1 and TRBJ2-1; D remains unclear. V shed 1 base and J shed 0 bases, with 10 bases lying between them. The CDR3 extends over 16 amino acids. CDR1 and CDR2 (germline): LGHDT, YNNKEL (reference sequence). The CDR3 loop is CASSQGTTTSYNEQFF. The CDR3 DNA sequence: TGTGCCAGCAGCCAAGGGACCACCACCTCCTACAATGAGCAGTTCTTC.

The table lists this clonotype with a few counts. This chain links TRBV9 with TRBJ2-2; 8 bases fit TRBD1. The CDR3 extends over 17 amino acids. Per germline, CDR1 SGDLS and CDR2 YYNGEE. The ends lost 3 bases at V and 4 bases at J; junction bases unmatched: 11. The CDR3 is CASSARQGPSITGELFF. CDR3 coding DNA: TGTGCCAGCAGCGCCCGACAGGGGCCCTCTATCACCGGGGAGCTGTTTTTT.

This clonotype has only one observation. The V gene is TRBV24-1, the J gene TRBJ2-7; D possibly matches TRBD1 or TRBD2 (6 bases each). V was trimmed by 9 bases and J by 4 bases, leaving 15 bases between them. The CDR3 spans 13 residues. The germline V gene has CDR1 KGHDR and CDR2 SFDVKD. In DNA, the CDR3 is TGTGCCACCGGCGGCAGGGGAGGATACGAGCAGTACTTC. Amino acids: CATGGRGGYEQYF.

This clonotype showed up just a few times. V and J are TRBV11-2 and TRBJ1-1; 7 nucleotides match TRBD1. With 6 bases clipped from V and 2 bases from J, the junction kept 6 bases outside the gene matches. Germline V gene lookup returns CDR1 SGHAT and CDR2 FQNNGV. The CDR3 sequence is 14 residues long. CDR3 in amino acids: CASRETGVNTEAFF. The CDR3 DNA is TGTGCCAGCAGGGAAACAGGGGTTAACACTGAAGCTTTCTTT.

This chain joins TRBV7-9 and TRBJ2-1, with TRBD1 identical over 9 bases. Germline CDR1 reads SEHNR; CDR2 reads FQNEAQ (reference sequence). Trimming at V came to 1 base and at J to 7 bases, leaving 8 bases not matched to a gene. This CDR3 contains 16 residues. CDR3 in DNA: TGTGCCAGCAGCTTAGTGTACGGGACAGGGAAGAATGAGCAGTTCTTC. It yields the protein CASSLVYGTGKNEQFF.

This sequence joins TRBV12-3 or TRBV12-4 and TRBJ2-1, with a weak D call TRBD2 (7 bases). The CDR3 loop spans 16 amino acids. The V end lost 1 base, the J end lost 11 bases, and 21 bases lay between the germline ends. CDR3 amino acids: CASSLEGGANQGQQFF. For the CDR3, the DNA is TGTGCCAGCAGTTTAGAAGGGGGGGCAAACCAGGGTCAGCAGTTCTTC.

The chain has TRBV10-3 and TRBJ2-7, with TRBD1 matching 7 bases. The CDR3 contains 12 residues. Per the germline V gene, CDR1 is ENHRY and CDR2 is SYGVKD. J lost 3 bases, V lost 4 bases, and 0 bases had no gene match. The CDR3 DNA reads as TGTGCCATCAGTGGACAGGGCTACGAGCAGTACGTC. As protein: CAISGQGYEQYV.

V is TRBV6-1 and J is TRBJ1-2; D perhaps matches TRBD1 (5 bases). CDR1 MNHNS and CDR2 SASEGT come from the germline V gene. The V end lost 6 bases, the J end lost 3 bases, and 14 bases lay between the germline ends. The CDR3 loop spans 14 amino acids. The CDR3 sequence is CASSIRGPYYGYTF. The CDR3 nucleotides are TGTGCCAGCAGCATTAGGGGACCCTACTATGGCTACACCTTC.

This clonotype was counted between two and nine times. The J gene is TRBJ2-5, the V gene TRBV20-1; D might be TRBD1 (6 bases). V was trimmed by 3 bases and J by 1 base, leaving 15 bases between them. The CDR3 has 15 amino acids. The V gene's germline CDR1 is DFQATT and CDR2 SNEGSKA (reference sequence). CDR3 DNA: TGCAGTGCTAGGACACAGGGCCTGGGCCAAGAGACCCAGTACTTC. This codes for CSARTQGLGQETQYF.

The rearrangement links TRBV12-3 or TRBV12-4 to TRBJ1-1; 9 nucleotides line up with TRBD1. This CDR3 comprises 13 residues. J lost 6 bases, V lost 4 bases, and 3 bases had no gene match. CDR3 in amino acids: CASSWGQGSEAFF. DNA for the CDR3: TGTGCCAGCAGTTGGGGACAGGGCTCTGAAGCTTTCTTT.

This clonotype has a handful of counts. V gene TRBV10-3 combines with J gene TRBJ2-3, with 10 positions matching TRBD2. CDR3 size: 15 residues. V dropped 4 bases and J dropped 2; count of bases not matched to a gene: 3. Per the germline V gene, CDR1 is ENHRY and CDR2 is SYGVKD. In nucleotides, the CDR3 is TGTGCCATCAGTGTACTAGCGGGAAACACAGATACGCAGTATTTT. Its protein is CAISVLAGNTDTQYF.

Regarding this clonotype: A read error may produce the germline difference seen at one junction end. The CDR3 sequence is CSAKGSSRDTQYF. The CDR3 DNA reads TGCAGTGCTAAGGGGTCTAGCAGAGATACGCAGTATTTT. The chain employs TRBV20-1 and TRBJ2-3; possibly TRBD1 or TRBD2 for D (5 bases each). Germline V gene lookup returns CDR1 DFQATT and CDR2 SNEGSKA (reference sequence). The CDR3 extends over 13 amino acids.

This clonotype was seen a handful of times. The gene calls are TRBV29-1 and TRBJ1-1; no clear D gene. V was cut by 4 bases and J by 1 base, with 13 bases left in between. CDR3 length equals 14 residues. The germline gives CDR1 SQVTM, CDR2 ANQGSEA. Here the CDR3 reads CSVALDKTNTEAFF. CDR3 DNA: TGCAGCGTTGCGTTAGATAAAACGAACACTGAAGCTTTCTTT. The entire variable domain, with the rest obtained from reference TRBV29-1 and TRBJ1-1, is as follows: SAVISQKPSRDICQRGTSLTIQCQVDSQVTMMFWYRQQPGQSLTLIATANQGSEATYESGFVIDKFPISRPNLTFSTLTVSNMSPEDSSIYLCSVALDKTNTEAFFGQGTRLTVV.

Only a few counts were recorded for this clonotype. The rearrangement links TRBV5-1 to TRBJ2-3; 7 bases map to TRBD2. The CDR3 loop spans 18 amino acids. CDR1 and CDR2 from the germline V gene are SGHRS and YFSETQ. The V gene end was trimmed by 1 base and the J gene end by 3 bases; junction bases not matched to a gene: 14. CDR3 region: CASSLSHNAGVVTDTQYF. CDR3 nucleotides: TGCGCCAGCAGCTTGAGCCACAACGCGGGAGTTGTAACAGATACGCAGTATTTT.

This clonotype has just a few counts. The CDR3 coding sequence is TGTGCCAGCAGTAGCAGGGGAGGGGCTAATGAAAAACTGTTTTTT. Residues: CASSSRGGANEKLFF. The chain uses TRBV12-3 or TRBV12-4 and TRBJ1-4; D is perhaps TRBD1 (6 bases). The CDR3 is 15 amino acids. Trimming stripped 5 bases from V and 3 bases from J, with 13 bases between.

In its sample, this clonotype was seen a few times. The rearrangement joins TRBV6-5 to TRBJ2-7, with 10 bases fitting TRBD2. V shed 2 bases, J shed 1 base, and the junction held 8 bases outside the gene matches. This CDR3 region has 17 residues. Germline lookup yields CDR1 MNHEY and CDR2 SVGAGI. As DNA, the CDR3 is TGTGCCAGCAGTTACGGGGGGGCTAGCGGGAGATCCTACGAGCAGTACTTC. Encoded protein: CASSYGGASGRSYEQYF.

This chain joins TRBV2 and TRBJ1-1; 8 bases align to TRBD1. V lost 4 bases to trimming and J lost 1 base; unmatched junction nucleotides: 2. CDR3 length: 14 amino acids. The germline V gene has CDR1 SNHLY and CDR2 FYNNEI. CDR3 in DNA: TGTGCCAGCAGTGCCGGGACAGGGAACACTGAAGCTTTCTTT. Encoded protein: CASSAGTGNTEAFF.

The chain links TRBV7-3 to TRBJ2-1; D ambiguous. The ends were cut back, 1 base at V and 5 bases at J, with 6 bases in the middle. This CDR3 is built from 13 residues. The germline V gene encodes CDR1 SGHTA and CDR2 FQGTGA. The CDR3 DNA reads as TGTGCCAGCAGCTTAAGTGTCGACAATGAGCAGTTCTTC. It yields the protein CASSLSVDNEQFF.

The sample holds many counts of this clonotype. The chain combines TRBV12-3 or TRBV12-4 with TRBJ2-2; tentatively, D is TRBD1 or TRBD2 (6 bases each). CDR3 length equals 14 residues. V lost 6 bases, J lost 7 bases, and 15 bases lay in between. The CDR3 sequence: CASSPVGGLGELFF. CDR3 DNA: TGTGCCAGCAGCCCGGTCGGGGGCCTCGGGGAGCTGTTTTTT.

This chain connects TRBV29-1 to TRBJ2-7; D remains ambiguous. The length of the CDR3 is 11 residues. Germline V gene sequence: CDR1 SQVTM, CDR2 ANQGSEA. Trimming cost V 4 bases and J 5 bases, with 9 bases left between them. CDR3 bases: TGCAGCGTTGGCTTAGACCACGAGCAGTACTTC. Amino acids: CSVGLDHEQYF.

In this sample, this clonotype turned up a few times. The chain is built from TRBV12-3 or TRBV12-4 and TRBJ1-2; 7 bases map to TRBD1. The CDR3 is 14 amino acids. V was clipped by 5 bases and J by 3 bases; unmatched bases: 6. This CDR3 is CASSQPGTDYGYTF. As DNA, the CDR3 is TGTGCCAGCAGTCAACCCGGGACAGACTATGGCTACACCTTC.

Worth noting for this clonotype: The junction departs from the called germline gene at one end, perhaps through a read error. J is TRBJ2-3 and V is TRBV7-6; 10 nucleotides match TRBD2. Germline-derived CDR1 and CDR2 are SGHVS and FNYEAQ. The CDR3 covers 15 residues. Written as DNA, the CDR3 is TGTGCCAGCAGCCTAGCGGGGGCCAACACAGATACGCAGTATTTT. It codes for CASSLAGANTDTQYF.

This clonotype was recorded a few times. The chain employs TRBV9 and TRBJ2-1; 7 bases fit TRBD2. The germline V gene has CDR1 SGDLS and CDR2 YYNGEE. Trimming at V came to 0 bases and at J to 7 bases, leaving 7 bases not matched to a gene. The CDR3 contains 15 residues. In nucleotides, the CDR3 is TGTGCCAGCAGCGTAGTTAGCGGGTCACGGAATGAGCAGTTCTTC. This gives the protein CASSVVSGSRNEQFF.

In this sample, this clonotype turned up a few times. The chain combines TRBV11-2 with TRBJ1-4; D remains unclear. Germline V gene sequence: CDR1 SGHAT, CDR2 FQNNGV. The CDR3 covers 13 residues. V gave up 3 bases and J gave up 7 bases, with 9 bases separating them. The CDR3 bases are TGTGCCAGCAGCTTTGGCCGTTCTGAAAAACTGTTTTTT. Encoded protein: CASSFGRSEKLFF.

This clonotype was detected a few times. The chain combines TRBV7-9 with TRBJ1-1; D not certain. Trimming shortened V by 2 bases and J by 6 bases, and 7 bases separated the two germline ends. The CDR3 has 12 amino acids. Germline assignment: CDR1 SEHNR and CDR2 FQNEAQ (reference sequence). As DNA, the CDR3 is TGTGCCAGCAGCTTAAACCCTTCTGAAGCTTTCTTT. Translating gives CASSLNPSEAFF.